Listed below are T cell receptor beta chains from one sample, sequenced in a study of PD-1 blockade in classical Hodgkin lymphoma. The repertoire was sequenced with immunoSEQ multiplex PCR; TCRdb's copy has only in-frame clones and lacks some. The sample has about 110,000 clones; 89% are singletons. Here the sequenced sample was peripheral blood mononuclear cells (PBMCs), taken before the second cycle of nivolumab. Receptor source: a human donor with classical Hodgkin lymphoma. CDR3s include the opening cysteine and the closing phenylalanine or tryptophan. D genes are given only for firm matches. Size is omitted from some rows. Given values are once, few, many or a class for expanded clones.

j_call clone_size v_call d_call cdr3_aa cdr3_nt
TRBJ2-7 . TRBV30 TRBD2 CAWSVIAGPYEQYF TGTGCCTGGAGTGTAATAGCGGGACCGTACGAGCAGTACTTC
TRBJ1-2 . TRBV29-1 . CSVEDQVEGGYTF TGCAGCGTTGAAGACCAGGTTGAGGGTGGCTACACCTTC
TRBJ1-4 . TRBV30 TRBD1 CACTGQGEKLFF TGTGCCTGTACCGGACAGGGTGAAAAACTGTTTTTT
TRBJ1-5 . TRBV7-4 TRBD1 CASSSIKGQANQPQHF TGTGCCAGCAGCTCAATCAAAGGACAGGCCAATCAGCCCCAGCATTTT
TRBJ2-7 . TRBV4-2 . CASSSRDMGEQYF TGTGCCAGCAGCTCACGAGATATGGGGGAGCAGTACTTC
TRBJ2-7 . TRBV5-6 . CASSATVATEQYF TGTGCCAGCAGCGCGACGGTAGCGACCGAGCAGTACTTC
TRBJ1-1 once TRBV7-8 . CASSLIGGPNTEAFF TGTGCCAGCAGCTTAATTGGGGGACCGAACACTGAAGCTTTCTTT
TRBJ2-3 . TRBV5-1 . CASSLGVLGTDTQYF TGCGCCAGCAGCTTGGGGGTGCTTGGCACAGATACGCAGTATTTT
TRBJ2-3 . TRBV7-2 . CASSLGSPPSDTQYF TGTGCCAGCAGCTTAGGTTCCCCCCCATCAGATACGCAGTATTTT
TRBJ2-7 . TRBV4-2 . CASSQDWWGEQYF TGTGCCAGCAGCCAAGATTGGTGGGGAGAGCAGTACTTC
TRBJ2-7 . TRBV10-3 . CAISDFGKTYEQYF TGTGCCATCAGTGATTTCGGGAAAACCTACGAGCAGTACTTC
TRBJ2-7 . TRBV4-2 TRBD2 CASSQKETSLDEQYF TGTGCCAGCAGCCAAAAAGAGACTAGCTTGGACGAGCAGTACTTC
TRBJ1-2 . TRBV5-1 . CASARGQDYGYTF TGCGCCAGCGCGCGGGGGCAAGACTATGGCTACACCTTC
TRBJ2-5 . TRBV28 . CASTPGRAETQYF TGTGCCAGCACCCCGGGGCGGGCGGAGACCCAGTACTTC
TRBJ1-5 . TRBV6-6 . CASSPSVDNQPQHF TGTGCCAGCAGTCCCTCAGTAGACAATCAGCCCCAGCATTTT
TRBJ2-1 . TRBV30 . CAWSSGGKREQFF TGTGCCTGGAGTAGTGGCGGAAAAAGAGAGCAGTTCTTC
TRBJ1-2 . TRBV5-8 . CASSANQAYGGYTF TGTGCCAGCAGCGCGAATCAGGCCTACGGAGGCTACACCTTC
TRBJ2-1 once TRBV6-6 TRBD2 CASWPGAGGPDNEQFF TGTGCCAGCTGGCCCGGCGCGGGAGGGCCCGACAATGAGCAGTTCTTC
TRBJ2-1 . TRBV7-9 . CASSQRRRDLNEQFF TGTGCCAGCAGCCAGAGGCGGCGGGATCTGAATGAGCAGTTCTTC
TRBJ1-1 . TRBV11-3 . CASSLDGGRTFF TGTGCCAGCAGCTTAGACGGGGGAAGAACTTTCTTT
TRBJ2-3 . TRBV11-2 . CASSLVMIGASTDTQYF TGTGCCAGCAGCTTAGTTATGATCGGGGCGAGCACAGATACGCAGTATTTT
TRBJ2-1 . TRBV10-3 TRBD2 CAINAASGDNEQFF TGTGCCATCAACGCGGCTAGCGGAGACAATGAGCAGTTCTTC
TRBJ2-5 . TRBV15 TRBD2 CATSKGTSGSQETQYF TGTGCCACCAGCAAAGGGACTAGCGGGAGCCAAGAGACCCAGTACTTC
TRBJ1-1 . TRBV6-6 TRBD1 CASSGTGAYTEAFF TGTGCCAGCAGTGGGACAGGGGCGTACACTGAAGCTTTCTTT
TRBJ2-1 medium-sized TRBV11-2 . CASSLYFGGLGDNNEQFF TGTGCCAGCAGCTTATATTTTGGCGGGTTGGGCGATAATAATGAGCAGTTCTTC
TRBJ1-1 . TRBV27 . CASSIIPTGEAFF TGTGCCAGCAGTATTATTCCGACGGGTGAAGCTTTCTTT
TRBJ2-7 once TRBV28 . CASSTRKTRNYEQYF TGTGCCAGCAGTACTCGAAAAACTCGAAACTACGAGCAGTACTTC
TRBJ2-7 . TRBV6-5 . CASRKLDYHEQYF TGTGCCAGCAGGAAATTGGACTACCACGAGCAGTACTTC
TRBJ2-2 . TRBV5-4 TRBD1 CASSRSLGTGGTGELFF TGTGCCAGCAGCCGCTCACTCGGGACAGGGGGAACCGGGGAGCTGTTTTTT
TRBJ2-1 . TRBV6-5 TRBD2 CASSPPAGVYNEQFF TGTGCCAGCAGTCCCCCAGCGGGAGTCTACAATGAGCAGTTCTTC
TRBJ2-1 . TRBV19 TRBD2 CASSILAGQAEQFF TGTGCCAGTAGTATCCTAGCGGGACAAGCTGAGCAGTTCTTC
TRBJ1-4 . TRBV5-6 TRBD1 CASSLGQGNEKLFF TGTGCCAGCAGCTTGGGACAGGGTAATGAAAAACTGTTTTTT
TRBJ1-1 . TRBV6-1 . CASSEGLVMNTEAFF TGTGCCAGCAGTGAAGGCCTGGTGATGAACACTGAAGCTTTCTTT
TRBJ2-7 . TRBV27 TRBD2 CASSPHYREDEQYF TGTGCCAGCAGTCCGCACTATCGGGAGGACGAGCAGTACTTC
TRBJ2-7 . TRBV5-1 TRBD2 CASSVTSGGSNEQYF TGCGCCAGCAGCGTTACTAGCGGAGGCTCCAACGAGCAGTACTTC
TRBJ2-3 . TRBV27 . CASSYYRDTDTQYF TGTGCCAGCAGCTACTACAGGGACACAGATACGCAGTATTTT
TRBJ2-7 . TRBV15 . CATSRESRTPNGQYF TGTGCCACCAGCAGAGAGTCCCGGACTCCCAACGGGCAGTACTTC
TRBJ2-3 . TRBV5-4 . CASSSMVGRESTQYF TGTGCCAGCAGCTCCATGGTGGGCAGGGAGTCGACGCAGTATTTT
TRBJ2-5 . TRBV4-2 TRBD2 CASSPTSSRARGETQYF TGTGCCAGCAGTCCGACTAGCAGTCGGGCCCGGGGAGAGACCCAGTACTTC
TRBJ2-1 . TRBV5-4 . CASSMGLNEQFF TGTGCCAGCAGCATGGGACTGAATGAGCAGTTCTTC
TRBJ2-7 . TRBV7-2 TRBD2 CASSPGLAGLLSYEQYF TGTGCCAGCAGCCCGGGACTAGCGGGACTCCTTTCCTACGAGCAGTACTTC
TRBJ1-6 . TRBV6-1 . CASTLDSSYNSPLHF TGTGCCAGCACACTCGATAGCTCCTATAATTCACCCCTCCACTTT
TRBJ1-1 . TRBV6-1 . CASIWQLGTEAFF TGTGCCAGCATATGGCAGCTAGGGACTGAAGCTTTCTTT
TRBJ1-1 . TRBV27 . CASSLRFTGGVTEAFF TGTGCCAGCAGTTTGAGGTTCACCGGAGGGGTCACTGAAGCTTTCTTT
TRBJ2-1 . TRBV7-8 . CASSFWRDSYNEQFF TGTGCCAGCAGCTTTTGGCGGGACTCCTACAATGAGCAGTTCTTC
TRBJ2-4 . TRBV11-2 . CASSFDSKNIQYF TGTGCCAGCAGCTTCGACAGCAAAAACATTCAGTACTTC
TRBJ2-1 . TRBV7-2 . CASSLEGLPYNEQFF TGTGCCAGCAGCTTAGAGGGGCTCCCCTACAATGAGCAGTTCTTC
TRBJ2-7 . TRBV6-5 TRBD2 CASSSNQAGSLYEQYF TGTGCCAGCAGTTCCAACCAAGCGGGAAGCCTCTACGAGCAGTACTTC
TRBJ1-2 . TRBV27 . CASSMGHSYGYTF TGTGCCAGCAGTATGGGACACAGCTATGGCTACACCTTC